What follows are 29 T cell receptor beta chains derived from one specimen sequenced in a study of T cell repertoires in cytomegalovirus infection. One entry per CDR3 protein results from TCRdb running MiXCR on the reads. The sample comprises around 800,000 distinct CDR3 sequences, about 33% of which are singletons, and around 12% rests with the top ten. No antigens are known for them. The material sequenced was cultured CD8+ T cells from PBMCs, taken from culture after CMV antigen stimulation. The source is a human donor in good health (CMV status not recorded). Some clones in this sample may be carry-over from other donors' samples.

The V and J genes are TRBV7-9 and TRBJ2-6; D possibly corresponds to TRBD1 (6 bases). From germline, CDR1 is SEHNR and CDR2 FQNEAQ (reference sequence). The CDR3 spans 16 residues. Trimming cost V 5 bases and J 1 base, with 12 bases left between them. For the CDR3, the DNA is TGTGCCAGCAGCCAGAGACAGGCTTCTGGGGCCAACGTCCTGACTTTC. This encodes CASSQRQASGANVLTF.

The chain has TRBV27 and TRBJ2-5; D possibly corresponds to TRBD1 (6 bases). CDR1 and CDR2 from the germline V gene are MNHEY and SMNVEV (reference sequence). V lost 3 bases, J lost 5 bases, and 16 bases lay in between. CDR3 length: 15 residues. CDR3 in DNA: TGTGCCAGCAGTTTCCAACAGGGCGGATTGGAGACCCAGTACTTC. It specifies CASSFQQGGLETQYF.

This chain uses TRBV10-3 with TRBJ1-1, with TRBD1 matching over 7 bases. Losses at the gene ends were 8 bases for V and 3 bases for J; bases not matched to a gene: 6. This CDR3 region has 13 residues. Germline V gene sequence: CDR1 ENHRY, CDR2 SYGVKD. CDR3 sequence: CAILEGADTEAFF. CDR3 sequence (DNA): TGTGCCATCTTAGAGGGGGCTGACACTGAAGCTTTCTTT.

This clonotype was counted a few times. The J gene is TRBJ1-2, the V gene TRBV7-4; D gene ambiguous. This CDR3 contains 14 residues. Germline loops: CDR1 SGHVT, CDR2 SQSDAQ. With 1 base removed from V and 7 bases from J, the gap between germline ends came to 13 bases. The CDR3 loop reads CASSLGSGGGGYTF. For the CDR3, the DNA is TGTGCCAGCAGCTTAGGGTCGGGAGGTGGTGGCTACACCTTC. The full variable domain, in which reference TRBV7-4 and TRBJ1-2 provide the parts outside the CDR3, is GAGVSQSPRYKVAKRGRDVALRCDSISGHVTLYWYRQTLGQGSEVLTYSQSDAQRDKSGRPSGRFSAERPERSVSTLKIQRTEQGDSAVYLCASSLGSGGGGYTFGSGTRLTVV.

In this sample, this clonotype turned up a few times. The chain recombines TRBV12-3 or TRBV12-4 with TRBJ2-1; 12 bases are shared with TRBD2. This CDR3 region has 13 residues. The V gene end was trimmed by 10 bases and the J gene end by 8 bases; junction bases not matched to a gene: 6. CDR3 in amino acids: CATWTSGADEQFF. DNA of the CDR3: TGTGCCACCTGGACTAGCGGGGCGGATGAGCAGTTCTTC.

This chain connects TRBV6-5 to TRBJ1-3; the D gene is possibly TRBD1 (5 bases). Per germline, CDR1 MNHEY and CDR2 SVGAGI. Deletions cut 6 bases from V and 3 bases from J, with 18 bases between. The CDR3 sequence is 16 residues long. CDR3 sequence: CASSPIMGRLGNTIYF. The CDR3 bases are TGTGCCAGCAGCCCCATAATGGGACGGCTTGGAAACACCATATATTTT.

This clonotype was detected a few times. The V call is TRBV5-1, the J call TRBJ1-1; no reliable D call. Per the germline V gene, CDR1 is SGHRS and CDR2 is YFSETQ. This CDR3 region has 17 residues. V lost 4 bases and J lost 0, with 19 bases in between. This chain's CDR3 is CASSLGPLGSMNTEAFF. CDR3 DNA sequence: TGCGCCAGCAGCCTCGGACCCTTGGGCAGCATGAACACTGAAGCTTTCTTT.

CDR3 sequence: CASSTTGTGYYEQYF. Here the CDR3 DNA reads TGTGCCAGCAGTACTACCGGGACAGGGTACTACGAGCAGTACTTC. This chain connects TRBV12-3 or TRBV12-4 to TRBJ2-7; 9 nucleotides line up with TRBD1. CDR3 length equals 15 residues. With V trimmed by 5 bases and J by 3 bases, 8 bases remained unmatched.

The V and J genes are TRBV2 and TRBJ2-7; the D gene could be TRBD1 or TRBD2 (5 bases each). The germline V and J ends were trimmed by 6 bases and 3 bases, with 15 bases remaining between them. The CDR3 sequence is 14 residues long. CDR1 and CDR2 from the germline V gene are SNHLY and FYNNEI. In DNA, the CDR3 is TGTGCCAGCAGCCCCTACGGGACGGACTACGAGCAGTACTTC. It encodes CASSPYGTDYEQYF.

For this clonotype: This clone may be a read error of a much larger clone one base away. Because the CDR3 is missing its conserved closing phenylalanine or tryptophan, this is likely a read error. V and J are TRBV7-2 and TRBJ2-1; D is perhaps TRBD1 or TRBD2 (5 bases each). CDR1 is SGHTA and CDR2 is FQGNSA in the germline V gene. The V end was cut by 3 bases, the J end by 4 bases, with 22 bases between. CDR3 size: 18 residues. CDR3 protein: CASSFGRQGPEGYNEQFL. The CDR3 DNA follows: TGTGCCAGCAGCTTTGGTAGGCAGGGTCCTGAGGGGTACAATGAGCAGTTCCTC.

This clonotype was counted many times. The V gene is TRBV7-8, the J gene TRBJ2-5, with D possibly being TRBD1 (6 bases). The CDR3 is 15 residues long. Trimming stripped 3 bases from V and 5 bases from J, with 16 bases between. Germline assignment: CDR1 SGHVS and CDR2 FQNEAQ. In DNA form, the CDR3 reads TGTGCCAGCAGCTTCCCTAACAGGGTGGGGGAGACCCAGTACTTC. Protein product: CASSFPNRVGETQYF.

This clonotype was observed a few times. The chain carries TRBV5-4 and TRBJ2-1; a possible D gene is TRBD1 (5 bases). Germline CDR1 and CDR2: SGHNT and YYREEE (reference sequence). This CDR3 spans 15 amino acids. V was pared by 2 bases and J by 4 bases, with 13 bases between. The CDR3 DNA is TGTGCCAGCAGCTTATGGGGCACTCATTACAATGAGCAGTTCTTC. This sequence encodes CASSLWGTHYNEQFF.

A remark on this clonotype: A much larger clonotype is one base distant, so this may be a read error. This chain connects TRBV7-3 to TRBJ2-5, with a weak D call TRBD1 (6 bases). With 1 base removed from V and 5 bases from J, the gap between germline ends came to 14 bases. Germline assignment: CDR1 SGHTA and CDR2 FQGTGA. This CDR3 comprises 15 residues. CDR3 residues: CASSLIGDIGETQYF. The CDR3 bases are TGTGCCAGCAGCTTAATCGGGGACATCGGGGAGACCCAGTACTTC.

This clonotype was detected only a few times. This chain uses TRBV15 with TRBJ2-2; D gene uncertain. The CDR3 consists of 17 residues. Trimming shortened V by 1 base and J by 0 bases, and 12 bases separated the two germline ends. Germline V gives CDR1 LNHNV, CDR2 YYDKDF (reference sequence). The CDR3 DNA sequence: TGTGCCACCAGCAGAGTCGTAAGGGTTTCGAACACCGGGGAGCTGTTTTTT. This sequence encodes CATSRVVRVSNTGELFF.

This sequence joins TRBV7-9 and TRBJ2-1, with D possibly TRBD2 on 6 matching bases. CDR1 and CDR2 (germline): SEHNR, FQNEAQ (reference sequence). The CDR3 contains 14 residues. Between the trimmed V and J ends, which lost 1 base and 10 bases, there was a span of 14 bases. The CDR3 spells CASSLEGLLNEQFF. CDR3 DNA: TGTGCCAGCAGCTTAGAGGGACTCCTCAACGAGCAGTTCTTC.

The table lists this clonotype with a few counts. The rearrangement links TRBV7-8 to TRBJ1-4; a possible D gene is TRBD1 (6 bases). This CDR3 spans 16 amino acids. The ends were cut back, 4 bases at V and 6 bases at J, with 18 bases in the middle. CDR1 and CDR2 from the germline V gene are SGHVS and FQNEAQ. The CDR3 nucleotides read TGTGCCAGCAGCTCGAGGTACAGGGAGATCGATGAAAAACTGTTTTTT. It specifies CASSSRYREIDEKLFF.

This clonotype has a count of ten or more. The CDR3 nucleotides are TGTGCCAGCAGCTTGGAGGCGGTGGGGGATACGCAGTATTTT. Residues: CASSLEAVGDTQYF. The chain employs TRBV7-2 and TRBJ2-3; tentative D call: TRBD2 (5 bases). Deletions cut 3 bases from V and 6 bases from J, with 13 bases between. CDR3 length: 14 residues. The germline V gene encodes CDR1 SGHTA and CDR2 FQGNSA.

The genes are TRBV7-2 and TRBJ2-2; possibly TRBD1 for D (6 bases). The length of the CDR3 is 16 residues. Germline V gene data show CDR1 as SGHTA and CDR2 as FQGNSA. The ends were cut back, 2 bases at V and 0 bases at J, with 10 bases in the middle. The CDR3 loop is CASSLLGTSNTGELFF. The CDR3 bases are TGTGCCAGCAGCTTATTGGGGACATCGAACACCGGGGAGCTGTTTTTT.

The genes are TRBV7-8 and TRBJ1-6; perhaps TRBD1 as D (6 bases). The CDR3 has 16 residues. In germline, CDR1 is SGHVS, CDR2 FQNEAQ. Deletions cut 8 bases from V and 0 bases from J, with 14 bases between. The CDR3 loop is CASPLDRSSYNSPLHF. CDR3 bases: TGTGCCAGCCCCCTTGACAGGAGCTCCTATAATTCACCCCTCCACTTT.

This clonotype has a count of ten or more. The chain employs TRBV7-6 and TRBJ2-3; 15 nucleotides agree with TRBD2. The V segment lost 0 bases and the J segment 5 bases; nucleotides outside the gene matches: 3. The CDR3 runs 17 residues. Germline V gives CDR1 SGHVS, CDR2 FNYEAQ. The CDR3 loop reads CASSLARTSGGVDTQYF. Here the CDR3 DNA reads TGTGCCAGCAGCTTAGCCCGGACTAGCGGGGGGGTAGATACGCAGTATTTT. The full variable domain, rest sourced from reference TRBV7-6 and TRBJ2-3, is GAGVSQSPRYKVTKRGQDVALRCDPISGHVSLYWYRQALGQGPEFLTYFNYEAQQDKSGLPNDRFSAERPEGSISTLTIQRTEQRDSAMYRCASSLARTSGGVDTQYFGPGTRLTVL.

The V gene is TRBV2, the J gene TRBJ1-1; maybe TRBD1 (5 bases). V shed 8 bases and J shed 3 bases, with 10 bases lying between them. Per germline, CDR1 SNHLY and CDR2 FYNNEI. This CDR3 contains 12 residues. Written as DNA, the CDR3 is TGTGCCAGCGGGGCCCCAGACACTGAAGCTTTCTTT. Translated: CASGAPDTEAFF.

The rearrangement uses TRBV11-2 and TRBJ1-2; 7 positions match TRBD1. The CDR3 spans 17 residues. Germline lookup yields CDR1 SGHAT and CDR2 FQNNGV. The V and J ends lost 5 bases and 0 bases, in that order; junction bases with no gene match: 12. CDR3 protein: CASSPWRQGAANYGYTF. DNA of the CDR3: TGTGCCAGCAGCCCCTGGAGACAGGGAGCAGCTAACTATGGCTACACCTTC. Full variable domain (remainder filled in from reference TRBV11-2 and TRBJ1-2): EAGVAQSPRYKIIEKRQSVAFWCNPISGHATLYWYQQILGQGPKLLIQFQNNGVVDDSQLPKDRFSAERLKGVDSTLKIQPAKLEDSAVYLCASSPWRQGAANYGYTFGSGTRLTVV.

In this sample, this clonotype turned up a few times. This chain's CDR3 is CASSLGRGYEKLFF. In DNA form, the CDR3 reads TGTGCCAGCAGTTTAGGCAGGGGGTATGAAAAACTGTTTTTT. This chain uses TRBV6-8 with TRBJ1-4; 7 bases are shared with TRBD1. Trimming cost V 4 bases and J 6 bases; bases outside gene matches: 5. The CDR3 loop spans 14 amino acids. From germline, CDR1 is MNHGY and CDR2 SAAAGT.

The chain recombines TRBV7-3 with TRBJ1-1, with a tentative D call TRBD1 (6 bases). CDR1 SGHTA and CDR2 FQGTGA come from the germline V gene. This CDR3 spans 13 amino acids. V lost 5 bases to trimming and J lost 6 bases, with 13 bases between them. The CDR3 coding sequence is TGTGCCAGCAGCCCCGGGACATGGGCTGAAGCTTTCTTT. Translating it yields CASSPGTWAEAFF. The full variable domain, rest sourced from reference TRBV7-3 and TRBJ1-1, is GAGVSQTPSNKVTEKGKYVELRCDPISGHTALYWYRQSLGQGPEFLIYFQGTGAADDSGLPNDRFFAVRPEGSVSTLKIQRTERGDSAVYLCASSPGTWAEAFFGQGTRLTVV.

The V gene is TRBV10-3, the J gene TRBJ1-1; 10 bases fit TRBD1. Germline values: CDR1 ENHRY, CDR2 SYGVKD. Trimming removed 3 bases from V and 0 bases from J; junction bases left unmatched: 10. CDR3 length: 18 residues. The CDR3 reads CAISDGRGTGAMNTEAFF. The CDR3 DNA is TGTGCCATCAGTGACGGAAGGGGGACAGGGGCCATGAACACTGAAGCTTTCTTT.

This clonotype was detected a few times. This chain connects TRBV27 to TRBJ2-6, with unresolved D. V dropped 8 bases and J dropped 1 base, with 3 bases sitting between them. The CDR3 covers 12 residues. Germline-derived CDR1 and CDR2 are MNHEY and SMNVEV (reference sequence). DNA for the CDR3: TGTGCCAGCGTATCTGGGGCCAACGTCCTGACTTTC. Its protein product is CASVSGANVLTF.

J is TRBJ2-3 and V is TRBV29-1; D may correspond to TRBD1 or TRBD2 (5 bases each). The CDR3 spans 14 residues. V was shortened by 3 bases and J by 1 base, with 11 bases between the two germline ends. Germline V gene lookup returns CDR1 SQVTM and CDR2 ANQGSEA. This CDR3 is CSVEGVEGTDTQYF. The CDR3 bases are TGCAGCGTTGAGGGGGTAGAGGGCACAGATACGCAGTATTTT.

This clonotype was counted many times. The rearrangement links TRBV7-9 to TRBJ2-3; D ambiguous. The germline CDR1 and CDR2 sequences are SEHNR and FQNEAQ (reference sequence). This CDR3 spans 12 amino acids. V lost 5 bases, J lost 5 bases, and 8 bases lay in between. The CDR3 DNA reads as TGTGCCAGCAGCGATACTAAAGATACGCAGTATTTT. It encodes CASSDTKDTQYF.

The chain is built from TRBV2 and TRBJ1-1; perhaps TRBD1 as D (5 bases). V was shortened by 6 bases and J by 4 bases, with 12 bases between the two germline ends. Germline values: CDR1 SNHLY, CDR2 FYNNEI. This CDR3 has 13 amino acids. For the CDR3, the DNA is TGTGCCAGCAGGGTTAGGGGTTCCACTGAAGCTTTCTTT. This codes for CASRVRGSTEAFF.